This TCR beta chain was recorded in a study of T cells after yellow fever vaccination. General study findings and limits: Contaminants from the bulk population, in the form of abundant clonotypes, could be found in FACS-sorted repertoires.

The CDR3 runs to 15 residues. CDR1 is MNHEY and CDR2 is SVGAGI in the germline V gene. The V gene lost 6 bases and the J gene lost 7 bases, with 16 bases spanning the gap. The 5'RACE template-switching step produced TCR cDNA and added a universal primer site and UMIs. TCRdb used MiXCR to reprocess the 5' RACE reads, holding one entry per CDR3 protein. The data contain under 250,000 distinct CDR3 sequences, around 3.1% of them singletons. This clonotype was observed at least ten times. Its target is unknown. Sequencing was performed on CD4+ T cells sorted from PBMCs, taken 10 days after the yellow fever booster vaccination. The clonotype originates from a man younger than 35 who received the YFV17D yellow fever vaccine. The chain combines TRBV6-5 with TRBJ1-6; D may be TRBD1 (5 bases). Written as DNA, the CDR3 is TGTGCCAGCAGCCCCCCCCAGGGAAGGAATTCACCCCTCCACTTT. It encodes CASSPPQGRNSPLHF.